The rows below give T cell receptor beta chains drawn from one sample of a study of blood T cell repertoires in COVID-19. Assay: immunoSEQ multiplex PCR; the TCRdb copy retains only in-frame clones and omits some. The sample lists roughly 330,000 clones, 87% occurring once. The specimen was PBMCs or T cells enriched from blood (not recorded which). The receptor set was obtained from a woman in her thirties who had recovered from COVID-19. Each CDR3 is given with its conserved first and last residue. A D gene is named only where the DNA matches it firmly. Rows give clone size only sometimes, using once, few, many, or a class for an expanded clone.

D gene: .
clone size: .
V gene: TRBV29-1
J gene: TRBJ2-1
CDR3 DNA: TGCAGCGTTGCGCGACAAGGAAACAATGAGCAGTTCTTC
CDR3 protein: CSVARQGNNEQFF

D gene: .
clone size: .
V gene: TRBV6-1
J gene: TRBJ2-7
CDR3 DNA: TGTGCCAGCAGTGAAGCGAGCGCTAATCTACCCTACGAGCAGTACTTC
CDR3 protein: CASSEASANLPYEQYF

D gene: .
clone size: .
V gene: TRBV30
J gene: TRBJ1-4
CDR3 DNA: TGTGCCTGGGAAGCTGCAACTAATGAAAAACTGTTTTTT
CDR3 protein: CAWEAATNEKLFF

D gene: TRBD1
clone size: .
V gene: TRBV30
J gene: TRBJ1-3
CDR3 DNA: TGTGCCTGGAGTGTACGCGGTCAGGGGGCAAACACCATATATTTT
CDR3 protein: CAWSVRGQGANTIYF

D gene: .
clone size: .
V gene: TRBV2
J gene: TRBJ1-1
CDR3 DNA: TGTGCCAGCAGTTACACAGGGACTGAAGCTTTCTTT
CDR3 protein: CASSYTGTEAFF

D gene: .
clone size: once
V gene: TRBV20-1
J gene: TRBJ2-5
CDR3 DNA: TGCAGTGCTAGAGCTCGAGAGACCCAGTACTTC
CDR3 protein: CSARARETQYF

D gene: TRBD2
clone size: .
V gene: TRBV6-2/TRBV6-3
J gene: TRBJ2-5
CDR3 DNA: TGTGCCAGCAGTTACCAAGAGCTAGCGGCTAGGATGGAGACCCAGTACTTC
CDR3 protein: CASSYQELAARMETQYF

D gene: .
clone size: .
V gene: TRBV4-2
J gene: TRBJ1-2
CDR3 DNA: TGTGCCAGCAGCCAAGATGACAGACCTAACTATGGCTACACCTTC
CDR3 protein: CASSQDDRPNYGYTF

D gene: TRBD1
clone size: .
V gene: TRBV20-1
J gene: TRBJ1-2
CDR3 DNA: TGCAGTGCTATACAGGGGGACGGCTACACCTTC
CDR3 protein: CSAIQGDGYTF

D gene: .
clone size: .
V gene: TRBV5-4
J gene: TRBJ2-5
CDR3 DNA: TGTGCCAGCGGCCGTGAGGGAACGGAGACCCAGTACTTC
CDR3 protein: CASGREGTETQYF

D gene: .
clone size: .
V gene: TRBV15
J gene: TRBJ1-5
CDR3 DNA: TGTGCCACCCAGCAGAGAGGGAGCAATCAGCCCCAGCATTTT
CDR3 protein: CATQQRGSNQPQHF

D gene: .
clone size: .
V gene: TRBV5-4
J gene: TRBJ2-3
CDR3 DNA: TGTGCCAGCAGCTTAAGCAGCACGGGGTTTCGTACTAGCACAGATACGCAGTATTTT
CDR3 protein: CASSLSSTGFRTSTDTQYF

D gene: TRBD2
clone size: .
V gene: TRBV4-1
J gene: TRBJ2-7
CDR3 DNA: TGCGCCAGCAGCCTGGCGGGGGGTACCTACGAGCAGTACTTC
CDR3 protein: CASSLAGGTYEQYF

D gene: .
clone size: .
V gene: TRBV5-8
J gene: TRBJ2-5
CDR3 DNA: TGTGCCAGCAGCTTCGGACAGCGGGAGACCCAGTACTTC
CDR3 protein: CASSFGQRETQYF

D gene: TRBD1
clone size: .
V gene: TRBV9
J gene: TRBJ2-5
CDR3 DNA: TGTGCCAGCAGCGGAACAGGGGTTGGTGAGACCCAGTACTTC
CDR3 protein: CASSGTGVGETQYF

D gene: .
clone size: .
V gene: TRBV13
J gene: TRBJ1-4
CDR3 DNA: TGTGCCAGCAGCTCGCAGGGGATAAACGAAAAACTGTTTTTT
CDR3 protein: CASSSQGINEKLFF

D gene: TRBD2
clone size: .
V gene: TRBV5-1
J gene: TRBJ2-5
CDR3 DNA: TGCGCCAGCAGCTCCTTGGGGTCTAGCGGAGGACAAGAGACCCAGTACTTC
CDR3 protein: CASSSLGSSGGQETQYF

D gene: .
clone size: .
V gene: TRBV15
J gene: TRBJ1-5
CDR3 DNA: TGTGCCACCAGCAGAGAGGGAGCGAGGGATGGTCAGCCCCAGCATTTT
CDR3 protein: CATSREGARDGQPQHF

D gene: TRBD1
clone size: .
V gene: TRBV19
J gene: TRBJ1-2
CDR3 DNA: TGTGCCAGCCTCTCGCTCCGGGACAGGGGTGACGGCTACACCTTC
CDR3 protein: CASLSLRDRGDGYTF

D gene: .
clone size: .
V gene: TRBV27
J gene: TRBJ1-2
CDR3 DNA: TGTGCCAGCCGAGGAGCGGTTGGTTGGGGCTACACCTTC
CDR3 protein: CASRGAVGWGYTF

D gene: .
clone size: .
V gene: TRBV10-3
J gene: TRBJ1-1
CDR3 DNA: TGTGCCATCAGTACAGGACAAAACACTGAAGCTTTCTTT
CDR3 protein: CAISTGQNTEAFF

D gene: .
clone size: once
V gene: TRBV7-9
J gene: TRBJ1-2
CDR3 DNA: TGTGCCAGCAGCCCCGCGGGCCCTGGGTATGGCTACACCTTC
CDR3 protein: CASSPAGPGYGYTF

D gene: TRBD1
clone size: .
V gene: TRBV30
J gene: TRBJ1-1
CDR3 DNA: TGTGCCTGGAGTGTCTCAGGGGGAAGGGCTTTCTTT
CDR3 protein: CAWSVSGGRAFF

D gene: .
clone size: .
V gene: TRBV2
J gene: TRBJ1-3
CDR3 DNA: TGTGCCAGCAGAGACACATACTTCGGAAACACCATATATTTT
CDR3 protein: CASRDTYFGNTIYF

D gene: .
clone size: .
V gene: TRBV19
J gene: TRBJ1-2
CDR3 DNA: TGTGCCAGCTCCCCACCCTACAGGGTTGACTATGGCTACACCTTC
CDR3 protein: CASSPPYRVDYGYTF

D gene: TRBD1
clone size: .
V gene: TRBV6-1
J gene: TRBJ2-1
CDR3 DNA: TGTGCCAGCAGTGAACCGGGACAGGGGTACAATGAGCAGTTCTTC
CDR3 protein: CASSEPGQGYNEQFF

D gene: .
clone size: .
V gene: TRBV5-1
J gene: TRBJ1-6
CDR3 DNA: TGCGCCAGCAGCCGCGACGGGCAGGGGTTTCGCTTT
CDR3 protein: CASSRDGQGFRF

D gene: TRBD1
clone size: .
V gene: TRBV27
J gene: TRBJ2-7
CDR3 DNA: TGTGCCAGCAGCCCGGACAGGGCCCGCCTCTCCTACGAGCAGTACTTC
CDR3 protein: CASSPDRARLSYEQYF

D gene: TRBD1
clone size: once
V gene: TRBV9
J gene: TRBJ2-7
CDR3 DNA: TGTGCCAGCAGCGCCGAGGGACAGGGTTTAAGAGAGCAGTACTTC
CDR3 protein: CASSAEGQGLREQYF

D gene: .
clone size: .
V gene: TRBV27
J gene: TRBJ1-4
CDR3 DNA: TGTGCCAGCAGGGGGGCAGGCCTTAATGAAAAACTGTTTTTT
CDR3 protein: CASRGAGLNEKLFF

D gene: .
clone size: .
V gene: TRBV5-6
J gene: TRBJ1-6
CDR3 DNA: TGTGCCAGCAGCCGCGGGTCGGTGAATTCACCCCTCCACTTT
CDR3 protein: CASSRGSVNSPLHF

D gene: TRBD2
clone size: .
V gene: TRBV29-1
J gene: TRBJ2-3
CDR3 DNA: TGCAGCGTTTTCCTAGCGGGGCCAGTTGGTACGCAGTATTTT
CDR3 protein: CSVFLAGPVGTQYF

D gene: TRBD2
clone size: .
V gene: TRBV29-1
J gene: TRBJ2-5
CDR3 DNA: TGCAGCGTCGCATTAACTAGCGGGGGAGAGACCCAGTACTTC
CDR3 protein: CSVALTSGGETQYF